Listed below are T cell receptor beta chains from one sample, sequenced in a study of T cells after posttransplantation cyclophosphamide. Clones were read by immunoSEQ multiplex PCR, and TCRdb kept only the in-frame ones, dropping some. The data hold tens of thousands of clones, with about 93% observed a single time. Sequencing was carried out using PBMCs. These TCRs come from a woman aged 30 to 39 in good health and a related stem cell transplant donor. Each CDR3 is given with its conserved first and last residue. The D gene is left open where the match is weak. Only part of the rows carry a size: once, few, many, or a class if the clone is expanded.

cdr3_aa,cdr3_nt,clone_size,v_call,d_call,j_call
CASSDRQGAGYGYTF,TGTGCCAGCAGTGATCGACAGGGGGCCGGCTATGGCTACACCTTC,once,TRBV2,TRBD1,TRBJ1-2
CASSLDSSTPQHF,TGTGCCAGCAGTTTGGACTCGAGTACACCCCAGCATTTT,NA,TRBV6-1,NA,TRBJ1-5
CASSPSRDRYYEQYF,TGTGCCAGCAGCCCTAGTAGGGACAGATACTACGAGCAGTACTTC,NA,TRBV14,TRBD1,TRBJ2-7
CASSRDREANYGYTF,TGTGCCAGTAGTCGGGACAGGGAGGCTAACTATGGCTACACCTTC,NA,TRBV19,TRBD1,TRBJ1-2
CASSYGGGGARYNEQFF,TGTGCCAGCAGCTATGGTGGTGGCGGGGCCCGCTACAATGAGCAGTTCTTC,NA,TRBV7-8,NA,TRBJ2-1
CSVEPGEETQYF,TGCAGCGTTGAACCGGGGGAAGAGACCCAGTACTTC,NA,TRBV29-1,NA,TRBJ2-5
CASSDSRQEFLNSPLHF,TGTGCCAGCAGTGACTCCCGACAGGAGTTCCTTAATTCACCCCTCCACTTT,NA,TRBV6-4,NA,TRBJ1-6
CASSLLSGVATQYF,TGTGCCAGCAGCTTACTTAGCGGGGTTGCTACGCAGTATTTT,NA,TRBV7-9,TRBD2,TRBJ2-3
CASRSRTSGGVYEQYF,TGTGCCAGCAGATCAAGGACTAGCGGGGGGGTCTACGAGCAGTACTTC,NA,TRBV28,TRBD2,TRBJ2-7
CASSSGGTEAFF,TGTGCCAGCAGTTCAGGGGGCACTGAAGCTTTCTTT,NA,TRBV27,TRBD1,TRBJ1-1
CASSLSGEGNTIYF,TGTGCCAGCAGCCTAAGCGGGGAGGGAAACACCATATATTTT,NA,TRBV2,NA,TRBJ1-3
CASSPGDRRGGYTF,TGTGCCAGCAGCCCGGGGGACCGCCGAGGGGGCTACACCTTC,NA,TRBV7-3,NA,TRBJ1-2
CASSLLLAGYQETQYF,TGTGCCAGCAGTTTACTCCTAGCGGGGTACCAAGAGACCCAGTACTTC,NA,TRBV27,TRBD2,TRBJ2-5
CASSSGVLGETQYF,TGCGCCAGCAGCTCAGGGGTTTTGGGGGAGACCCAGTACTTC,NA,TRBV5-1,NA,TRBJ2-5
CASSPSRTGELFF,TGTGCCAGCTCACCCTCGAGGACCGGGGAGCTGTTTTTT,NA,TRBV18,NA,TRBJ2-2
CASSETTGGNDGYTF,TGTGCCAGCAGTGAAACTACAGGGGGTAACGATGGCTACACCTTC,medium-sized,TRBV6-1,TRBD1,TRBJ1-2
CAISDPRGFRTEAFF,TGTGCCATCAGTGACCCGCGCGGTTTTCGCACTGAAGCTTTCTTT,once,TRBV10-3,NA,TRBJ1-1
CASSDGTIMTNEKLFF,TGTGCCAGCAGCGACGGGACAATTATGACTAATGAAAAACTGTTTTTT,NA,TRBV11-2,NA,TRBJ1-4
CASSQRLADEQFF,TGCGCCAGCAGCCAACGATTAGCGGATGAGCAGTTCTTC,NA,TRBV4-1,NA,TRBJ2-1
CASSPRTGGNTGELFF,TGTGCCAGCAGCCCAAGGACAGGGGGGAACACCGGGGAGCTGTTTTTT,NA,TRBV7-6,TRBD1,TRBJ2-2
CASSWGRLADQETQYF,TGTGCCAGCAGCTGGGGCCGTCTAGCGGACCAAGAGACCCAGTACTTC,NA,TRBV11-2,TRBD2,TRBJ2-5
CASSQDPPETLGEKLFF,TGCGCCAGCAGCCAAGATCCCCCGGAGACCTTGGGTGAAAAACTGTTTTTT,NA,TRBV4-1,NA,TRBJ1-4
CASSVGTGIGNYGYTF,TGTGCCAGCAGCGTAGGGACAGGGATCGGTAACTATGGCTACACCTTC,once,TRBV9,TRBD1,TRBJ1-2
CASSLKTSLDETRYF,TGTGCCAGCAGCTTGAAAACTAGTTTAGACGAGACCCGGTACTTC,few,TRBV5-6,NA,TRBJ2-5
CASSVQTGEDYGYTF,TGTGCCAGTAGTGTTCAGACAGGGGAGGATTATGGCTACACCTTC,NA,TRBV19,TRBD1,TRBJ1-2
CASSLAGLRNTEAFF,TGTGCCAGCAGCTTAGCGGGACTCCGGAACACTGAAGCTTTCTTT,NA,TRBV11-2,NA,TRBJ1-1
CASSASTLRTGRYTF,TGTGCCAGCAGCGCTTCTACCCTTCGGACAGGCCGCTACACCTTC,NA,TRBV6-5,TRBD1,TRBJ1-2
CASSLGHGGAGELFF,TGTGCCAGCAGCTTAGGACACGGAGGGGCCGGGGAGCTGTTTTTT,NA,TRBV11-2,NA,TRBJ2-2
CASSSLKGARYNEQFF,TGTGCCAGCAGCTCACTGAAGGGGGCGAGGTACAATGAGCAGTTCTTC,NA,TRBV7-3,TRBD1,TRBJ2-1
CASSPLGQGSGNQPQHF,TGTGCCAGCTCACCACTAGGACAGGGGAGCGGTAATCAGCCCCAGCATTTT,NA,TRBV18,TRBD1,TRBJ1-5
CASSEASGGANEQFF,TGTGCCAGCAGTGAAGCTAGCGGGGGGGCCAATGAGCAGTTCTTC,NA,TRBV6-1,TRBD2,TRBJ2-1